The clone carrying this T cell receptor beta chain showed up many times. Its antigen is still unknown. The same CDR3 also results from other DNA sequences found in this sample. The CDR3 sequence is 16 residues long. Germline trimming cut 4 bases from V and 1 base from J; bases unmatched to any gene: 2. Germline-derived CDR1 and CDR2 are KGHSH and LQKENI. The data are from a study of shared clonotypes between healthy human individuals. Findings and limits, study-wide: Represented genetic and exposure-history diversity was restricted by having few donors.

For unsorted PBMC, around 300 ng DNA per replicate equaled roughly 30,000 T cell genomes. Repertoires were generated with immunoSEQ multiplex PCR, while TCRdb's copy carries only in-frame clones and drops some. Here the sample spans 450,000 or so clones, roughly three quarters being singletons. V gene TRBV18 combines with J gene TRBJ2-1; 12 bases are a match to TRBD2. Sequenced input: PBMCs. This sequence was found in a woman aged 40 to 49 in good health. Some clones in this sample may be carry-over from other donors' samples. CDR3 in amino acids: CASSLGLAGSYNEQFF. For the CDR3, the DNA is TGTGCCAGCTCACTTGGACTAGCGGGGTCCTACAATGAGCAGTTCTTC.